The 18 T cell receptor beta chains below all came from one sample that was sequenced in a study of T cells in localized non-small cell lung cancer (dated by TCRdb to 2018 to 2021). The library was built by means of the immunoSEQ multiplex PCR assay. This immuneACCESS table, as held by TCRdb, lists in-frame sequences with V and J called but not all clones. Of the missing ones, under half trace to an unresolved V gene in checked studies; the others have no known cause. A total of tens of thousands of clones appear in this sample, around nine tenths of them only once. Jointly, the top ten make up 4.2% of the sample. The material sequenced was peripheral blood, taken before any cancer treatment. These receptors all stem from a woman aged 40 to 75 with stage I lung adenocarcinoma.

The rearrangement uses TRBV27 and TRBJ2-5; D is unresolved. Germline V gene lookup returns CDR1 MNHEY and CDR2 SMNVEV (reference sequence). This CDR3 is 14 amino acids long. Between the trimmed V and J ends, which lost 5 bases and 0 bases, there was a span of 10 bases. CDR3 residues: CASSPHRYQETQYF. Here the CDR3 DNA reads TGTGCCAGCAGTCCTCACCGGTACCAAGAGACCCAGTACTTC.

This chain connects TRBV15 to TRBJ2-7; 9 bases match TRBD1. This CDR3 has 14 amino acids. Germline lookup yields CDR1 LNHNV and CDR2 YYDKDF (reference sequence). V dropped 5 bases and J dropped 4; count of bases not matched to a gene: 6. The CDR3: CATSAGTGRYEQYF. The CDR3 bases are TGTGCCACCAGCGCCGGGACAGGGAGGTACGAGCAGTACTTC.

The chain is built from TRBV11-2 and TRBJ2-7; tentative D call: TRBD2 (5 bases). The CDR3 consists of 14 residues. Trimming stripped 3 bases from V and 4 bases from J, with 13 bases between. CDR1 is SGHAT, CDR2 FQNNGV, per germline. The CDR3 reads CASSFASGSYEQYF. DNA for the CDR3: TGTGCCAGCAGCTTTGCTTCGGGGAGTTACGAGCAGTACTTC.

The genes are TRBV7-9 and TRBJ1-1, with a weak D call TRBD1 (5 bases). Germline V gives CDR1 SEHNR, CDR2 FQNEAQ (reference sequence). Deletions cut 1 base from V and 4 bases from J, with 13 bases between. This CDR3 has 15 amino acids. This CDR3 reads CASSLEFRAGTEAFF. The CDR3 DNA follows: TGTGCCAGCAGCTTAGAGTTCAGGGCGGGCACTGAAGCTTTCTTT.

The chain carries TRBV7-2 and TRBJ2-5; 12 bases align to TRBD2. Germline V gene sequence: CDR1 SGHTA, CDR2 FQGNSA. J lost 2 bases, V lost 2 bases, and 3 bases had no gene match. This CDR3 is 16 amino acids long. CDR3 sequence (DNA): TGTGCCAGCAGCTTAAGCCTAGCGGGAGGGCAAGAGACCCAGTACTTC. Residues: CASSLSLAGGQETQYF.

The chain recombines TRBV7-2 with TRBJ1-1; 8 bases line up with TRBD1. After removal of 4 bases from V and 11 bases from J, the junction contained 15 bases not matched to a gene. Germline CDR1 is SGHTA and CDR2 is FQGNSA. This CDR3 is 15 amino acids long. The DNA of the CDR3 is TGTGCCAGCAGCTCCAAGAAATCAGGGGGCTTGGTTGCTTTCTTT. Protein sequence: CASSSKKSGGLVAFF.

J is TRBJ2-2 and V is TRBV28, with D possibly TRBD1 on 5 matching bases. Germline CDR1 and CDR2: MDHEN and SYDVKM. The CDR3 extends over 14 amino acids. V lost 7 bases and J 1 base, leaving 10 bases between the germline ends. This CDR3 reads CASNRQGNTGELFF. The CDR3 DNA reads as TGTGCCAGCAATCGGCAGGGGAACACCGGGGAGCTGTTTTTT.

The rearrangement joins TRBV5-1 to TRBJ2-3, with 11 bases lining up with TRBD2. V lost 2 bases to trimming and J lost 0 bases; unmatched junction nucleotides: 11. The CDR3 is made up of 19 amino acids. Germline V lookup: CDR1 SGHRS, CDR2 YFSETQ. Here the CDR3 DNA reads TGCGCCAGCAGCTTTTTCTCCGTGACTAGCGGGGTAAGCACAGATACGCAGTATTTT. Amino acids: CASSFFSVTSGVSTDTQYF. The full variable domain, completed using reference TRBV5-1 and TRBJ2-3, is KAGVTQTPRYLIKTRGQQVTLSCSPISGHRSVSWYQQTPGQGLQFLFEYFSETQRNKGNFPGRFSGRQFSNSRSEMNVSTLELGDSALYLCASSFFSVTSGVSTDTQYFGPGTRLTVL.

The V call is TRBV12-5, the J call TRBJ2-6; D remains ambiguous. V was cut by 1 base and J by 0 bases, with 7 bases left in between. The CDR3 totals 16 residues. Per germline, CDR1 LGHNT and CDR2 FRNRAP. In nucleotides, the CDR3 is TGTGCTAGTGGTTTGGGGGTCGGCTCTGGGGCCAACGTCCTGACTTTC. Translated, it gives CASGLGVGSGANVLTF.

The genes are TRBV6-5 and TRBJ2-5, with D possibly being TRBD1 (5 bases). With 5 bases removed from V and 2 bases from J, the gap between germline ends came to 12 bases. Germline V lookup: CDR1 MNHEY, CDR2 SVGAGI. The CDR3 sequence is 14 residues long. The CDR3 bases are TGTGCCAGCAGTAGGGGTATCCTTCAAGAGACCCAGTACTTC. The encoded protein is CASSRGILQETQYF.

This chain links TRBV16 with TRBJ1-2; 9 bases align to TRBD1. The CDR3 runs to 15 residues. CDR1 KGHSY and CDR2 FQNENV come from the germline V gene. V lost 4 bases to trimming and J lost 2 bases; unmatched junction nucleotides: 5. The CDR3 DNA reads TGTGCCAGCAGCCCCGGGACAGGGTTGAACTATGGCTACACCTTC. It specifies CASSPGTGLNYGYTF.

This chain uses TRBV18 with TRBJ2-7; D not certain. This CDR3 comprises 14 residues. Germline loops: CDR1 KGHSH, CDR2 LQKENI. Trimming removed 5 bases at V and 1 base at J, with 12 bases between. The CDR3 sequence: CASSEAMGSYEQYF. The CDR3 coding sequence is TGTGCCAGCTCAGAAGCAATGGGATCCTACGAGCAGTACTTC.

By sample share, this clone is medium-sized. V gene TRBV6-1 combines with J gene TRBJ2-7, with TRBD1 identical over 7 bases. CDR3 size: 14 residues. Trimming at V came to 8 bases and at J to 6 bases, leaving 13 bases not matched to a gene. In germline, CDR1 is MNHNS, CDR2 SASEGT. CDR3 DNA sequence: TGTGCCAGCGAAAGACAGGGCGAATTGGGCGAGCAGTACTTC. Translated, it gives CASERQGELGEQYF.

V and J are TRBV7-2 and TRBJ2-3; 8 nucleotides align to TRBD2. This CDR3 spans 16 amino acids. V lost 7 bases to trimming and J lost 3 bases; unmatched junction nucleotides: 12. The germline gives CDR1 SGHTA, CDR2 FQGNSA. In DNA, the CDR3 is TGTGCCAGCACGAGCCTACGGGGGGGCGTAACAGATACGCAGTATTTT. This sequence encodes CASTSLRGGVTDTQYF.

V usage is TRBV11-1 and J usage is TRBJ2-3, with 9 bases identical to TRBD2. The V gene's germline CDR1 is SGHAT and CDR2 FQDESV (reference sequence). The CDR3 length is 17 residues. The trim removed 4 bases at V and 6 bases at J, leaving 14 bases unmatched. The CDR3 coding sequence is TGTGCCAGCAGCTCCTGGAGGACTAGCGCGACACCGGATACGCAGTATTTT. Translating it yields CASSSWRTSATPDTQYF. Using reference TRBV11-1 and TRBJ2-3 for the parts outside the CDR3, the full variable domain is EAEVAQSPRYKITEKSQAVAFWCDPISGHATLYWYRQILGQGPELLVQFQDESVVDDSQLPKDRFSAERLKGVDSTLKIQPAELGDSAMYLCASSSWRTSATPDTQYFGPGTRLTVL.

J is TRBJ1-1 and V is TRBV5-5; 9 bases align to TRBD1. V lost 5 bases, J lost 1 base, and 6 bases stayed unmatched. The CDR3 runs 15 residues. Germline V CDR1 and CDR2: SGHKS, YYEKEE (reference sequence). This CDR3 is CASSWSGQGNTEAFF. The CDR3 DNA reads TGTGCCAGCAGTTGGTCGGGACAGGGGAACACTGAAGCTTTCTTT.

To note about this clone: Other nucleotide sequences from this sample produce the same CDR3. The rearrangement uses TRBV6-5 and TRBJ1-3; D call uncertain. Germline CDR1 is MNHEY and CDR2 is SVGAGI. The V end was cut by 2 bases, the J end by 0 bases, with 5 bases between. CDR3 size: 14 residues. CDR3 amino acids: CASSYGRSGNTIYF. The CDR3 coding sequence is TGTGCCAGCAGTTACGGGCGCTCTGGAAACACCATATATTTT.

V gene TRBV29-1 combines with J gene TRBJ1-3; D unclear. Germline CDR1 SQVTM, CDR2 ANQGSEA. This CDR3 has 16 amino acids. V lost 3 bases to trimming and J lost 0 bases, with 15 bases between them. The DNA of the CDR3 is TGCAGCGTTGATCTCCCGGGCCGAAGCTCTGGAAACACCATATATTTT. Translated: CSVDLPGRSSGNTIYF.